Listed below are T cell receptor beta chains from one sample, sequenced in a study of cytomegalovirus exposure and HLA in healthy donors. Produced via immunoSEQ multiplex PCR; TCRdb's table is partial and in-frame only. The sample carries 150,000 to 200,000 clones, roughly 77% recorded once. The sequenced material came from PBMCs. The receptors stem from a woman aged 40-49 years in good health and CMV-seropositive. The CDR3 runs from the conserved cysteine through the conserved F or W. The order of the fields is V gene, D gene, J gene, clone size, CDR3 protein, CDR3 DNA. The D gene is left open where the match is weak. The size entry is marked missing in some rows and otherwise reads once, few, many or a size class.

TRBV9	TRBD1	TRBJ1-2	.	CASSPGQVRFVHGYTF	TGTGCCAGCAGTCCGGGACAGGTTCGCTTCGTCCATGGCTACACCTTC
TRBV28	.	TRBJ2-7	.	CASSPLYEQYF	TGTGCCAGCAGTCCCCTCTACGAGCAGTACTTC
TRBV18	.	TRBJ2-1	.	CASSAGSYNEQFF	TGTGCCAGCTCAGCGGGATCGTACAATGAGCAGTTCTTC
TRBV7-2	.	TRBJ2-5	.	CASSLESNRAGETQYF	TGTGCCAGCAGCTTAGAAAGTAACAGGGCCGGAGAGACCCAGTACTTC
TRBV10-3	TRBD2	TRBJ2-1	.	CAISTPGLAGYNEQFF	TGTGCCATCAGCACACCCGGACTAGCGGGCTACAATGAGCAGTTCTTC
TRBV28	TRBD1	TRBJ1-5	.	CASSLGTGFFQPQHF	TGTGCCAGCAGCCTCGGGACAGGGTTCTTTCAGCCCCAGCATTTT
TRBV11-2	.	TRBJ2-6	.	CASSLVRGSTSGANVLTF	TGTGCCAGCAGCTTAGTACGGGGGAGTACCTCTGGGGCCAACGTCCTGACTTTC
TRBV7-4	TRBD2	TRBJ2-2	.	CASSSSGLAGIVGSRDTGELFF	TGTGCCAGCAGCTCAAGCGGACTAGCGGGAATTGTTGGTAGTAGGGACACCGGGGAGCTGTTTTTT
TRBV28	TRBD1	TRBJ1-2	.	CASRRDREHPQLWLGTF	TGTGCCAGCAGACGGGACAGGGAACACCCTCAGCTATGGCTTGGGACCTTC
TRBV19	.	TRBJ1-4	.	CASSIGQTRREKLFF	TGTGCCAGTAGTATTGGGCAAACGCGACGGGAAAAACTGTTTTTT
TRBV27	.	TRBJ2-7	.	CASSFASSYEQYF	TGTGCCAGCAGTTTCGCGAGCTCGTACGAGCAGTACTTC
TRBV7-3	.	TRBJ2-2	few	CASRREAGELFF	TGTGCCAGCAGACGAGAGGCCGGGGAGCTGTTTTTT
TRBV19	.	TRBJ2-7	.	CASSTLGQGVEQYF	TGTGCCAGTAGTACCCTGGGGCAGGGTGTCGAGCAGTACTTC
TRBV13	.	TRBJ1-1	.	CASSFPTMNTEAFF	TGTGCCAGCAGCTTCCCAACTATGAACACTGAAGCTTTCTTT
TRBV30	.	TRBJ2-7	.	CACTTGTYEQYF	TGTGCCTGTACCACAGGGACCTACGAGCAGTACTTC
TRBV27	TRBD2	TRBJ2-3	.	CASRSAGGFADTQYF	TGTGCCAGCAGGTCAGCGGGAGGATTCGCAGATACGCAGTATTTT
TRBV4-2	TRBD2	TRBJ2-5	.	CASSQDDGTSGIQETQYF	TGTGCCAGCAGCCAAGATGACGGGACTAGCGGGATTCAAGAGACCCAGTACTTC
TRBV6-1	TRBD1	TRBJ1-4	.	CASSDPYRGGNEKLFF	TGTGCCAGCAGTGATCCCTACAGGGGGGGTAATGAAAAACTGTTTTTT
TRBV5-1	TRBD1	TRBJ1-3	.	CASSSQGTGNTIYF	TGCGCCAGCAGCTCACAGGGGACTGGAAACACCATATATTTT
TRBV5-1	TRBD2	TRBJ2-3	.	CASSSAPLAEYTDTQYF	TGCGCCAGCAGCTCCGCTCCACTAGCGGAGTACACAGATACGCAGTATTTT
TRBV19	TRBD2	TRBJ2-1	.	CASSMGSGRAVNEQFF	TGTGCCAGTAGTATGGGTAGCGGGAGGGCCGTAAATGAGCAGTTCTTC
TRBV2	TRBD2	TRBJ2-1	.	CASSGPSGPGVNEQFF	TGTGCCAGCAGTGGGCCTAGCGGACCGGGGGTGAATGAGCAGTTCTTC
TRBV5-1	TRBD2	TRBJ2-7	.	CATRGELSSYEQYF	TGCGCCACTCGGGGGGAATTATCCTCCTACGAGCAGTACTTC
TRBV7-2	TRBD2	TRBJ2-3	.	CASSWEGGHTDTQYF	TGTGCCAGCAGCTGGGAGGGAGGCCACACAGATACGCAGTATTTT
TRBV6-5	.	TRBJ1-1	many	CASSYGRTEAFF	TGTGCCAGCAGTTACGGCCGCACTGAAGCTTTCTTT
TRBV15	.	TRBJ2-5	.	CATSRDNKQRGGTQYF	TGTGCCACCAGCAGAGATAACAAACAGCGCGGAGGGACCCAGTACTTC
TRBV30	TRBD1	TRBJ1-6	.	CAARRDSNSPLHF	TGTGCCGCACGCCGGGACAGTAATTCACCCCTCCACTTT
TRBV2	.	TRBJ2-3	few	CASTYLRGSGTDTQYF	TGTGCCAGTACTTATCTCCGGGGAAGTGGCACAGATACGCAGTATTTT
TRBV18	.	TRBJ1-1	.	CASYQALNTEAFF	TGTGCCAGCTACCAGGCATTGAACACTGAAGCTTTCTTT
TRBV6-5	.	TRBJ2-3	.	CASSLRSSTDTQYF	TGTGCCAGCTCGTTGCGGTCTAGCACAGATACGCAGTATTTT
TRBV19	.	TRBJ1-5	.	CASRQGSNQPQHF	TGTGCCAGTAGACAGGGAAGCAATCAGCCCCAGCATTTT
TRBV15	TRBD2	TRBJ2-5	.	CATSRATSGRAETQYF	TGTGCCACCAGCAGAGCGACTAGCGGGAGGGCGGAGACCCAGTACTTC
TRBV7-3	.	TRBJ2-7	.	CASSLNSGGYEQYF	TGTGCCAGCAGCTTAAATAGTGGCGGCTACGAGCAGTACTTC
TRBV27	.	TRBJ2-3	.	CASSPYTDTQYF	TGTGCCAGCAGTCCTTACACAGATACGCAGTATTTT
TRBV7-9	.	TRBJ2-3	.	CASSSSLSDTQYF	TGTGCCAGCAGCTCAAGCCTTTCAGATACGCAGTATTTT
TRBV28	.	TRBJ2-3	.	CASSYTDTQYF	TGTGCCAGCAGCTACACAGATACGCAGTATTTT
TRBV28	.	TRBJ1-3	.	CASSPSISGNTIYF	TGTGCCAGCAGTCCCAGTATCTCTGGAAACACCATATATTTT
TRBV2	TRBD2	TRBJ2-7	few	CASSEGSSGGYEQYF	TGTGCCAGCAGTGAAGGGTCTAGCGGGGGGTACGAGCAGTACTTC
TRBV4-2	.	TRBJ2-2	few	CASSQEMWGAGASTTGELFF	TGTGCCAGCAGCCAAGAGATGTGGGGGGCGGGAGCCTCGACCACCGGGGAGCTGTTTTTT
TRBV5-6	.	TRBJ2-7	few	CASSFTRVEQYF	TGTGCCAGCAGCTTTACCAGGGTCGAGCAGTACTTC
TRBV30	.	TRBJ2-7	.	CAWRGRGGAAYEQYF	TGTGCCTGGAGGGGGAGGGGGGGCGCAGCCTACGAGCAGTACTTC
TRBV25-1	TRBD2	TRBJ2-7	once	CASSGGLAGISYEQYF	TGTGCCAGCAGTGGGGGACTAGCGGGAATTTCCTACGAGCAGTACTTC
TRBV19	TRBD1	TRBJ1-2	few	CASRPRDRTNYGYTF	TGTGCCAGTAGGCCTAGGGACAGAACTAACTATGGCTACACCTTC
TRBV4-2	TRBD2	TRBJ2-7	.	CASSQEPRTSSYEQYF	TGTGCCAGCAGCCAAGAACCCCGGACTAGCTCCTACGAGCAGTACTTC
TRBV28	TRBD1	TRBJ1-1	.	CASSWDRNTEAFF	TGTGCCAGCAGCTGGGACAGAAACACTGAAGCTTTCTTT
TRBV19	TRBD1	TRBJ1-2	.	CASTPGQGALGYTF	TGTGCCAGTACCCCGGGACAGGGGGCGCTGGGCTACACCTTC
TRBV4-1	TRBD1	TRBJ1-1	few	CASSQGMTGRNTEAFF	TGCGCCAGCAGCCAAGGAATGACAGGGCGGAACACTGAAGCTTTCTTT
TRBV7-2	.	TRBJ2-3	.	CASSPFGGRIDTQYF	TGTGCCAGCAGCCCATTTGGTGGGAGAATAGATACGCAGTATTTT
TRBV28	.	TRBJ1-4	.	CASSRTRMEKLFF	TGTGCCAGCAGCCGAACCAGGATGGAAAAACTGTTTTTT
TRBV7-9	.	TRBJ2-1	.	CASSLALVGRVAEQFF	TGTGCCAGCAGCTTAGCTCTGGTCGGGAGAGTCGCTGAGCAGTTCTTC
TRBV7-9	.	TRBJ1-5	.	CASSRGSNQPQHF	TGTGCCAGCAGCCGCGGAAGCAATCAGCCCCAGCATTTT
TRBV5-1	.	TRBJ2-7	once	CASSLMAGDYEQYF	TGCGCCAGCAGCTTGATGGCAGGGGACTACGAGCAGTACTTC
TRBV2	.	TRBJ1-6	.	CASSELSPGVGSPLHF	TGTGCCAGCAGTGAATTATCCCCGGGGGTTGGATCACCCCTCCACTTT
TRBV11-3	TRBD1	TRBJ2-6	.	CASSPTGVAGANVLTF	TGTGCCAGCAGCCCGACAGGGGTGGCTGGGGCCAACGTCCTGACTTTC
TRBV19	.	TRBJ2-1	.	CASSGPEQFF	TGTGCCAGTAGTGGGCCTGAGCAGTTCTTC
TRBV30	.	TRBJ1-1	.	CAWNRDLNTEAFF	TGTGCCTGGAACAGGGATTTGAACACTGAAGCTTTCTTT
TRBV30	TRBD2	TRBJ2-7	.	CAWSVKGGSVLMLHEQYF	TGTGCCTGGAGTGTTAAAGGCGGGAGCGTCCTAATGTTACACGAGCAGTACTTC
TRBV6-1	TRBD1	TRBJ1-6	.	CASSELGGEYNSPLHF	TGTGCCAGCAGTGAATTAGGGGGCGAGTATAATTCACCCCTCCACTTT
TRBV19	.	TRBJ2-2	once	CASSSSGTTNTGELFF	TGTGCCAGTAGTTCCTCCGGGACAACGAACACCGGGGAGCTGTTTTTT